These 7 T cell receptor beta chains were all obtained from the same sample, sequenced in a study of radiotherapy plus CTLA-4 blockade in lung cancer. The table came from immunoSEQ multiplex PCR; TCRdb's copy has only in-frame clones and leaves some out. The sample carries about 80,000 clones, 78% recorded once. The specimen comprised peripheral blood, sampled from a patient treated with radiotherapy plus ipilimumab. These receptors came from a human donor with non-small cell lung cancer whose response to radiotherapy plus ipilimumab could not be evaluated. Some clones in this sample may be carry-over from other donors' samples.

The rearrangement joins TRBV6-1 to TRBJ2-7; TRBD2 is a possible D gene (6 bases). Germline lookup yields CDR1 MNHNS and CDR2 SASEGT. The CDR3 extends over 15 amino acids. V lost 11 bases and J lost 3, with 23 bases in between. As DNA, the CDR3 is TGTGCCTCCGACGGGCGGGAAGCCCCCTACTACGAGCAGTACTTC. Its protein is CASDGREAPYYEQYF.

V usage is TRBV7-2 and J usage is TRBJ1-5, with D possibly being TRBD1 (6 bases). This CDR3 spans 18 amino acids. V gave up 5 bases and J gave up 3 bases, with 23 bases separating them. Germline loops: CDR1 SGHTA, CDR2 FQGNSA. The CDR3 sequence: CASSPFRDLRGFNQPQHF. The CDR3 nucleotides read TGTGCCAGCAGCCCCTTTCGGGATCTAAGGGGGTTCAATCAGCCCCAGCATTTT.

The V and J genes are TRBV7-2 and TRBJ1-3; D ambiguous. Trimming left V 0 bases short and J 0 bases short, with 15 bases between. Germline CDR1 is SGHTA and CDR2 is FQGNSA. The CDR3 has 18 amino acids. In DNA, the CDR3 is TGTGCCAGCAGCTTAGCGGCAGGTCTGGCCCTCTCTGGAAACACCATATATTTT. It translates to CASSLAAGLALSGNTIYF.

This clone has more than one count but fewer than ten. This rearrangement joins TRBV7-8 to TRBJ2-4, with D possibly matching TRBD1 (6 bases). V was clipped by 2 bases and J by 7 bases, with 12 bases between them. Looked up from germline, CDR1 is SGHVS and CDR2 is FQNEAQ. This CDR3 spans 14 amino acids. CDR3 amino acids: CASSLRQGNNIQYF. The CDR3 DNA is TGTGCCAGCAGCTTAAGGCAGGGGAATAACATTCAGTACTTC.

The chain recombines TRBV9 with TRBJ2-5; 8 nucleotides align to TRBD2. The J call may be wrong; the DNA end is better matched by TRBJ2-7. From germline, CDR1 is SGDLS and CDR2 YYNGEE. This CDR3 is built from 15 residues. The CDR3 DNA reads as TGTGCCAGCAGCGTAGCGGGAGGGACCGGCTACGAGCAGTACTTC. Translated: CASSVAGGTGYEQYF.

CDR3 DNA sequence: TGTGCCAGCTGTAGGAGGGTTTCAGGTGTGTCTGGGGCCAACGTCCTGACTTTC. Protein: CASCRRVSGVSGANVLTF. The rearrangement uses TRBV27 and TRBJ2-6, with a possible D match to TRBD2 (6 bases). The V gene lost 8 bases and the J gene lost 1 base, with 21 bases spanning the gap. Germline loops: CDR1 MNHEY, CDR2 SMNVEV (reference sequence). The CDR3 has 18 amino acids.

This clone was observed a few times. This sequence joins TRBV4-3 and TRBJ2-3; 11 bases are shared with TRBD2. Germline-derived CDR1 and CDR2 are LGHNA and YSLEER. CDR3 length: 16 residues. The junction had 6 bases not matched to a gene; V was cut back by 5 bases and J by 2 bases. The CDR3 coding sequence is TGCGCCAGCAGCACCCGACTAGCGGGGACCACAGATACGCAGTATTTT. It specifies CASSTRLAGTTDTQYF.